Below, 18 T cell receptor beta chains from the same sample are listed, as sequenced in a study of Graves' ophthalmopathy and Graves' hyperthyroidism (dated by TCRdb to between 2017 and 2018). The listed sequencing device is Illumina HiSeq 2000. For repertoire sequencing, the TCR beta CDR3 regions were amplified from RNA transcripts. The first round of RT-PCR was done with HTBI primers and the Qiagen OneStep RT-PCR kit, and was followed by a second round of multiplex PCR, then size selection and purification. TCRdb itself trimmed the public reads at Q25 with fastp, ran MiXCR and retained productive beta chains. For every CDR3 protein sequence, its rows merge into one entry that carries the most common genes and DNA. The sample data list about 740,000 distinct CDR3 sequences, and around 40% of these were observed just once. 44% of the sample lies in the top ten. Sample: peripheral blood. Every receptor here comes from an adult man with Graves' ophthalmopathy.

This chain links TRBV2 with TRBJ2-5; D possibly corresponds to TRBD2 (5 bases). Germline CDR1 SNHLY, CDR2 FYNNEI. The CDR3 loop spans 12 amino acids. The ends were cut back, 6 bases at V and 5 bases at J, with 10 bases in the middle. CDR3 loop: CASRDFSETQYF. CDR3 bases: TGTGCCAGCAGGGACTTTTCGGAGACCCAGTACTTC.

In DNA, the CDR3 is TGTGCCAGCAGCTTAGAGGGACTAGTTCTCAATGAGCAGTTCTTC. It yields the protein CASSLEGLVLNEQFF. The chain joins TRBV2 to TRBJ2-1; 8 positions agree with TRBD2. The V segment lost 6 bases and the J segment 6 bases; nucleotides outside the gene matches: 10. The CDR3 is 15 residues long. Germline V gene data show CDR1 as SNHLY and CDR2 as FYNNEI. The whole variable domain, remainder taken from reference TRBV2 and TRBJ2-1, is EPEVTQTPSHQVTQMGQEVILRCVPISNHLYFYWYRQILGQKVEFLVSFYNNEISEKSEIFDDQFSVERPDGSNFTLKIRSTKLEDSAMYFCASSLEGLVLNEQFFGPGTRLTVL.

The chain carries TRBV25-1 and TRBJ1-5, with D uncertain. The germline gives CDR1 MGHDK, CDR2 SYGVNS. The CDR3 has 12 amino acids. The V gene lost 6 bases and the J gene lost 3 bases, with 6 bases spanning the gap. CDR3 DNA: TGTGCCAGCAGGGTTTTCAATCAGCCCCAGCATTTT. Translation: CASRVFNQPQHF.

The chain carries TRBV6-1 and TRBJ1-2; 7 bases align to TRBD1. Trimming at V came to 4 bases and at J to 4 bases, leaving 6 bases not matched to a gene. Germline V lookup: CDR1 MNHNS, CDR2 SASEGT. This CDR3 is built from 14 residues. The CDR3 sequence is CASSVIQGSYGYTF. CDR3 DNA: TGTGCCAGCAGTGTAATACAGGGGTCCTATGGCTACACCTTC.

This clonotype was observed a few times. This rearrangement joins TRBV6-5 to TRBJ2-7; D uncertain. The V gene lost 6 bases and the J gene lost 1 base, with 16 bases spanning the gap. The CDR3 runs to 15 residues. Looked up from germline, CDR1 is MNHEY and CDR2 is SVGAGI. In nucleotides, the CDR3 is TGTGCCAGCAGCCAATTACCGCGAGCGTCCTACGAGCAGTACTTC. This translates into CASSQLPRASYEQYF.

This clonotype was counted at least ten times. The chain has TRBV2 and TRBJ1-3; the D gene is possibly TRBD1 (5 bases). The CDR3 covers 16 residues. V lost 6 bases, J lost 4 bases, and 19 bases lay in between. CDR1 and CDR2 from the germline V gene are SNHLY and FYNNEI. The DNA of the CDR3 is TGTGCCAGCAGCCCCCGGTGGTTGGGGGGAGGAAACACCATATATTTT. This sequence encodes CASSPRWLGGGNTIYF.

This clonotype was observed at least ten times. This chain joins TRBV7-9 and TRBJ2-7; possible D gene TRBD2, 5 bases. The CDR3 covers 13 residues. V lost 5 bases and J 5 bases, leaving 13 bases between the germline ends. Germline V gene sequence: CDR1 SEHNR, CDR2 FQNEAQ (reference sequence). This CDR3 reads CASSRGGEDEQYF. The CDR3 region has the DNA TGTGCCAGCAGCCGGGGTGGGGAAGACGAGCAGTACTTC.

Concerning this clonotype: This may come from a read error, since a much larger clone is one base off. The chain is built from TRBV15 and TRBJ1-4, with D possibly matching TRBD1 (5 bases). CDR3 length equals 15 residues. The germline CDR1 and CDR2 sequences are LNHNV and YYDKDF (reference sequence). CDR3 nucleotide sequence: TGTGCCACCAGCAGAGATAGGGGCGTGGGTGAAAAACTGTCTTTT. Translating gives CATSRDRGVGEKLSF.

V and J are TRBV4-2 and TRBJ2-7; unclear D gene. There are 14 residues in the CDR3. The V gene lost 1 base and the J gene lost 3 bases, with 10 bases spanning the gap. Germline V gene data show CDR1 as LGHNA and CDR2 as YNFKEQ. In DNA form, the CDR3 reads TGTGCCAGCAGCCAAGCGGGCTCTTACTACGAGCAGTACTTC. It specifies CASSQAGSYYEQYF.

There are many counts of this clonotype. The chain carries TRBV2 and TRBJ1-6; 7 positions match TRBD1. After removal of 5 bases from V and 1 base from J, the junction contained 8 bases not matched to a gene. The length of the CDR3 is 17 residues. From germline, CDR1 is SNHLY and CDR2 FYNNEI. CDR3 sequence: CASSSAGGFSYNSPLHF. CDR3 nucleotide sequence: TGTGCCAGCAGTTCCGCAGGGGGATTTTCCTATAATTCACCCCTCCACTTT.

The CDR3 is CSADPGQGSYEQYF. The CDR3 DNA sequence: TGCAGTGCTGACCCGGGACAGGGGTCCTACGAGCAGTACTTC. The chain has TRBV20-1 and TRBJ2-7, with 10 nucleotides matching TRBD1. This CDR3 has 14 amino acids. The V and J ends lost 5 bases and 1 base, in that order; junction bases with no gene match: 5. Germline CDR1 and CDR2: DFQATT and SNEGSKA (reference sequence).

The gene calls are TRBV10-3 and TRBJ2-2, with TRBD2 matching 8 bases. The CDR3 sequence is 14 residues long. The germline V gene has CDR1 ENHRY and CDR2 SYGVKD. J was trimmed by 5 bases and V by 4 bases; bases with no gene match: 3. The CDR3 is CAISVSGSTGELFF. The CDR3 DNA follows: TGTGCCATCAGTGTAAGCGGGAGTACCGGGGAGCTGTTTTTT.

The chain is built from TRBV10-3 and TRBJ2-5; D is possibly TRBD1 or TRBD2 (5 bases each). TRBJ2-1 explains the end of the DNA better; the J call may be wrong. This CDR3 spans 11 amino acids. Looked up from germline, CDR1 is ENHRY and CDR2 is SYGVKD. CDR3 DNA: TGTGCCATCAGTGAGGAGGGGGAGCAGTTCTTC. Protein product: CAISEEGEQFF.

This clonotype was detected only a few times. The V gene is TRBV2, the J gene TRBJ2-7; D is ambiguous. Trimming took 6 bases from V and 2 from J, leaving 11 bases between them. Germline CDR1 and CDR2: SNHLY and FYNNEI. The CDR3 is 13 residues long. The CDR3 spells CASSFEDAYEQYF. DNA of the CDR3: TGTGCCAGCAGCTTTGAAGACGCCTACGAGCAGTACTTC.

The rearrangement links TRBV7-8 to TRBJ1-1; D may be TRBD1 (5 bases). The germline gives CDR1 SGHVS, CDR2 FQNEAQ. The CDR3 is made up of 15 amino acids. Between the trimmed V and J ends, which lost 8 bases and 0 bases, there was a span of 16 bases. The CDR3 bases are TGTGCCAGCGGAACCGGGGGGAGCTTGAACACTGAAGCTTTCTTT. This sequence encodes CASGTGGSLNTEAFF.

In its sample, this clonotype was seen once. The chain links TRBV7-9 to TRBJ2-7; D possibly matches TRBD1 or TRBD2 (6 bases each). This CDR3 spans 14 amino acids. CDR1 and CDR2 from the germline V gene are SEHNR and FQNEAQ (reference sequence). The germline V and J ends were trimmed by 5 bases and 5 bases, with 16 bases remaining between them. DNA of the CDR3: TGTGCCAGCAGCCGGCGTGGGGGGCTGAACGAGCAGTACTTC. Its protein is CASSRRGGLNEQYF.

Turning to this clonotype: A much more abundant neighbour one base away suggests this may be a read error. Because it lacks the conserved phenylalanine or tryptophan at the end, this CDR3 is likely a read error. The genes are TRBV20-1 and TRBJ1-1; perhaps TRBD1 as D (6 bases). The germline V gene encodes CDR1 DFQATT and CDR2 SNEGSKA (reference sequence). CDR3 length: 12 residues. Trimming left V 8 bases short and J 5 bases short, with 15 bases between. CDR3 nucleotides: TGCAGTCCTTCCCCGGGGGCGACTGAAGCTTTCCTT. Its protein is CSPSPGATEAFL.

This clonotype came up many times. The gene calls are TRBV29-1 and TRBJ1-4, with no clear D. Germline V lookup: CDR1 SQVTM, CDR2 ANQGSEA. Trimming pared 0 bases from V and 8 bases from J, leaving 10 bases between. This CDR3 has 13 residues. CDR3 DNA: TGCAGCGTTGAAGATCGATCTCGGGAAAAACTGTTTTTT. It translates to CSVEDRSREKLFF.